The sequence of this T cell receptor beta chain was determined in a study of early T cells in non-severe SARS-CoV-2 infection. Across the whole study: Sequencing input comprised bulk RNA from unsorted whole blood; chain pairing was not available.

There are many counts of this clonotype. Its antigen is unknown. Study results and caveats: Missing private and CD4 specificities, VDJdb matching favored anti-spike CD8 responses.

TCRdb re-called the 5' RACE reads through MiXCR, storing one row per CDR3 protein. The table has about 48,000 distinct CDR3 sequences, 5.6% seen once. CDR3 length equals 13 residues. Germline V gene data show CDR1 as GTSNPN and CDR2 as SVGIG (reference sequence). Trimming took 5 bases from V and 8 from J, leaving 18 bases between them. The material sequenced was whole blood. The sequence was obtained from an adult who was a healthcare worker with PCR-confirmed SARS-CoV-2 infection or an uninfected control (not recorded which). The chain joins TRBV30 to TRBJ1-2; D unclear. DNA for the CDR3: TGTGCCTGGGGCGCACAGCGGATGGGGGGCTACACCTTC. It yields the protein CAWGAQRMGGYTF.